The rows below give T cell receptor beta chains drawn from one sample of a study of T cell repertoires in ileal Crohn's disease. Clones were read by immunoSEQ multiplex PCR, and TCRdb kept only the in-frame ones, dropping some. Among more than 15,000 clones listed, around 70% were seen once. The sequencing input was ileal tissue. Receptor source: an adult with Crohn's disease. The CDR3 runs from the conserved cysteine through the conserved F or W. D genes are given only for firm matches. Only some rows state a clone size, as once, few, many or a class for expanded clones.

V	length	D	J	size	CDR3	DNA
TRBV19	14	NA	TRBJ1-4	once	CASRFRDNTEKLFF	TGTGCCAGTAGATTCCGGGACAATACTGAAAAACTGTTTTTT
TRBV19	13	NA	TRBJ1-1	NA	CASSISQNTEAFF	TGTGCCAGTAGTATCAGTCAAAACACTGAAGCTTTCTTT
TRBV19	12	NA	TRBJ1-2	NA	CASKRGDYGYTF	TGTGCCAGCAAGCGGGGGGACTATGGCTACACCTTC
TRBV14	16	NA	TRBJ2-1	once	CASSQYRLSGNNEQFF	TGTGCCAGCAGCCAATATCGGCTTTCGGGTAACAATGAGCAGTTCTTC
TRBV6-1	13	NA	TRBJ2-5	once	CASRESGQETQYF	TGTGCCAGCAGGGAAAGCGGGCAAGAGACCCAGTACTTC
TRBV6-5	15	NA	TRBJ1-1	NA	CASSDSRVMNTEAFF	TGTGCCAGCAGCGACTCCAGGGTTATGAACACTGAAGCTTTCTTT
TRBV13	14	TRBD2	TRBJ2-1	few	CASSPGLVGNEQFF	TGTGCCAGCAGCCCCGGACTAGTGGGGAATGAGCAGTTCTTC
TRBV6-6	14	NA	TRBJ1-2	few	CASSYSPSTYGYTF	TGTGCCAGCAGTTACTCTCCCAGTACCTATGGCTACACCTTC
TRBV11-2	13	TRBD1	TRBJ2-7	NA	CASSRDRVGEQYF	TGTGCCAGCAGCCGCGACAGGGTGGGAGAGCAGTACTTC
TRBV4-2	14	NA	TRBJ1-2	NA	CASSQDPGVGGYTF	TGTGCCAGCAGCCAAGATCCAGGGGTAGGTGGCTACACCTTC
TRBV19	15	TRBD1	TRBJ1-5	NA	CASSHRQGLSQPQHF	TGTGCCAGTAGTCACAGACAGGGGCTAAGTCAGCCCCAGCATTTT
TRBV18	14	TRBD1	TRBJ2-7	NA	CASSPRDSAYEQYF	TGTGCCAGCTCACCCAGGGACAGTGCCTACGAGCAGTACTTC
TRBV10-3	15	TRBD2	TRBJ2-7	NA	CAISAGRTSSNEQYF	TGTGCCATCAGTGCGGGCCGGACTAGCTCCAACGAGCAGTACTTC
TRBV13	15	TRBD2	TRBJ2-1	NA	CASSPRWTSFNEQFF	TGTGCCAGCAGCCCGAGATGGACTAGTTTCAATGAGCAGTTCTTC
TRBV27	13	NA	TRBJ2-5	NA	CASSRLLWETQYF	TGTGCCAGCAGCCGCCTCCTATGGGAGACCCAGTACTTC
TRBV11-2	13	NA	TRBJ1-1	few	CASRATGNTEAFF	TGTGCCAGCAGGGCTACAGGGAACACTGAAGCTTTCTTT
TRBV15	16	NA	TRBJ2-7	NA	CATSRLTGTPSYEQYF	TGTGCCACCAGCAGACTCACCGGGACTCCTTCCTACGAGCAGTACTTC
TRBV18	15	NA	TRBJ1-4	NA	CASSRQSFQGEKLFF	TGTGCCAGCTCACGACAGAGTTTTCAAGGCGAAAAACTGTTTTTT
TRBV10-1	15	TRBD2	TRBJ2-1	once	CASRAGREEVNEQFF	TGCGCCAGCAGGGCGGGGCGGGAGGAGGTCAATGAGCAGTTCTTC
TRBV5-6	13	NA	TRBJ1-2	once	CASSWGRGKGYTF	TGTGCCAGCAGCTGGGGCAGGGGCAAGGGCTACACCTTC
TRBV5-4	16	TRBD1	TRBJ2-2	NA	CASSPTGGEYTGELFF	TGTGCCAGCAGCCCAACAGGGGGCGAGTATACCGGGGAGCTGTTTTTT
TRBV6-1	15	NA	TRBJ1-1	NA	CASSVRDIMNTEAFF	TGTGCCAGCAGTGTCCGGGACATCATGAACACTGAAGCTTTCTTT
TRBV6-1	13	NA	TRBJ1-2	medium-sized	CASIRVGAQGYTF	TGTGCCAGCATCCGAGTGGGGGCTCAAGGCTACACCTTC
TRBV5-1	15	NA	TRBJ1-2	NA	CASRSGGGSLYGYTF	TGCGCCAGCAGATCGGGAGGCGGGAGCCTTTATGGCTACACCTTC
TRBV7-9	13	NA	TRBJ1-1	once	CASSLRSDTEAFF	TGTGCCAGCAGCCTAAGGAGTGACACTGAAGCTTTCTTT
TRBV19	14	TRBD1	TRBJ2-7	NA	CASRRGQGVYEQYF	TGTGCCAGTCGACGAGGACAGGGAGTCTACGAGCAGTACTTC
TRBV5-6	14	NA	TRBJ2-1	NA	CASSLGSGTNEQFF	TGTGCCAGCAGCTTGGGTAGCGGAACCAATGAGCAGTTCTTC
TRBV9	17	NA	TRBJ2-4	NA	CASSPTGGAGAKNIQYF	TGTGCCAGCAGCCCGACCGGAGGGGCGGGAGCCAAAAACATTCAGTACTTC
TRBV5-1	15	NA	TRBJ2-5	NA	CASSRAGASQETQYF	TGCGCCAGCAGCCGGGCGGGGGCTAGCCAAGAGACCCAGTACTTC
TRBV4-1	16	NA	TRBJ2-2	once	CASSQAGTSNTGELFF	TGCGCCAGCAGCCAGGCCGGGACATCCAACACCGGGGAGCTGTTTTTT
TRBV6-1	14	NA	TRBJ2-1	NA	CASKNTGFGGEQFF	TGTGCCAGCAAAAATACAGGGTTCGGAGGTGAGCAGTTCTTC
TRBV4-3	18	TRBD2	TRBJ2-2	NA	CASSQRIRGGANTGELFF	TGCGCCAGCAGCCAACGGATCCGGGGGGGGGCGAACACCGGGGAGCTGTTTTTT
TRBV29-1	14	TRBD2	TRBJ2-3	NA	CSVARGGRTDTQYF	TGCAGCGTTGCACGGGGGGGCCGAACAGATACGCAGTATTTT
TRBV4-2	18	NA	TRBJ1-2	NA	CASSQAATGPTAGYGYTF	TGTGCCAGCAGCCAAGCGGCAACAGGGCCAACTGCTGGCTATGGCTACACCTTC
TRBV5-4	15	TRBD2	TRBJ2-3	NA	CASSFWRGGSDTQYF	TGTGCCAGCAGCTTTTGGCGGGGGGGTTCAGATACGCAGTATTTT
TRBV19	21	TRBD1	TRBJ2-1	once	CASSNNWVRQGAGDSYNEQFF	TGTGCCAGTAGTAATAATTGGGTGAGGCAGGGGGCTGGTGACTCCTACAATGAGCAGTTCTTC
TRBV7-2	15	TRBD2	TRBJ2-3	few	CASSSSGTSGSFQYF	TGTGCCAGCAGCTCGAGCGGGACTAGCGGTTCTTTTCAATATTTT
TRBV4-3	14	NA	TRBJ2-2	NA	CASSQDSGTGELFF	TGCGCCAGCAGCCAAGATTCCGGCACCGGGGAGCTGTTTTTT
TRBV5-4	14	TRBD1	TRBJ1-1	NA	CASSPGGTRTEAFF	TGTGCCAGCAGCCCAGGGGGGACTCGGACTGAAGCTTTCTTT
TRBV11-2	16	TRBD2	TRBJ2-5	NA	CASSQTAGGPQETQYF	TGTGCCAGCAGCCAAACAGCGGGAGGGCCCCAAGAGACCCAGTACTTC
TRBV5-1	16	TRBD1	TRBJ1-6	NA	CASSFTGTGIDSPLHF	TGCGCCAGCAGCTTCACCGGGACAGGGATCGATTCACCCCTCCACTTT
TRBV5-4	13	TRBD1	TRBJ1-2	NA	CASSRDSNYGYTF	TGTGCCAGCAGCCGGGACAGTAACTATGGCTACACCTTC
TRBV7-9	13	TRBD1	TRBJ1-1	few	CASSVIQGAHAFF	TGTGCCAGCAGCGTTATACAGGGGGCGCATGCTTTCTTT